The present T cell receptor beta chain was sequenced within a study of blood T cell repertoires in COVID-19. Overall study: Researchers got acute and convalescent COVID-19 samples from the United States, Italy and Spain. PBMCs, B-cell-depleted T cells, or T cells were the source of the cDNA or gDNA that made up the material.

The germline gives CDR1 MNHEY, CDR2 SMNVEV (reference sequence). The CDR3 is 14 residues long. As originally analysed: Nucleated cell counts were estimated from reference gene primer amplification. Generated by immunoSEQ multiplex PCR, the TCRdb table keeps only in-frame clones and is missing some. The V and J calls and clone size were taken over from that table, and D and trimming were inferred from the DNA. Of about 160,000 clones listed, roughly 80% were seen once; the top ten hold approximately 8%. This chain links TRBV27 with TRBJ2-7; D gene uncertain. The J call may be mistaken, given a closer DNA end match to TRBJ2-1. The material sequenced was peripheral blood. This TCR derives from a man between 60 and 75 years old with acute or convalescent COVID-19. The DNA for the CDR3 is TGTGCCAGCAGTTTATCTTACAGTTACAATGAGCAGTTCTTC. Its protein is CASSLSYSYNEQFF.